The clone carrying this T cell receptor beta chain was picked up a small number of times. CDR1 is LGHDT, CDR2 YNNKEL, per germline (reference sequence). The germline V and J ends were trimmed by 4 bases and 4 bases, with 15 bases remaining between them. The CDR3 is 15 residues long. Relying on iRepertoire HTBI primers and Arm-PCR of CDR3 regions, the team built TCR beta libraries. TCRdb called the multiplex PCR reads again in MiXCR, with one record for every CDR3 protein. This table holds some 460,000 distinct CDR3 sequences, around 15% found once. This sample is part of a study of regulatory T cells in long-lasting Graves disease. The time point here: newly diagnosed GD, antithyroid drugs for less than 3 months. PBMC RNA was the source of the TCR library. The sample was also linked to a second study, of T cells in Graves' hyperthyroidism and ophthalmopathy.

The sample in question was peripheral blood mononuclear cells (PBMCs), obtained at new diagnosis, from a patient treated with antithyroid drugs. The clonotype comes from a man in his forties with Graves disease. V usage is TRBV3-1 and J usage is TRBJ2-3, with TRBD1 as a possible D gene (6 bases). The CDR3: CASSLDGGVADTQYF. The CDR3 DNA follows: TGTGCCAGCAGCCTAGATGGGGGCGTTGCAGATACGCAGTATTTT.